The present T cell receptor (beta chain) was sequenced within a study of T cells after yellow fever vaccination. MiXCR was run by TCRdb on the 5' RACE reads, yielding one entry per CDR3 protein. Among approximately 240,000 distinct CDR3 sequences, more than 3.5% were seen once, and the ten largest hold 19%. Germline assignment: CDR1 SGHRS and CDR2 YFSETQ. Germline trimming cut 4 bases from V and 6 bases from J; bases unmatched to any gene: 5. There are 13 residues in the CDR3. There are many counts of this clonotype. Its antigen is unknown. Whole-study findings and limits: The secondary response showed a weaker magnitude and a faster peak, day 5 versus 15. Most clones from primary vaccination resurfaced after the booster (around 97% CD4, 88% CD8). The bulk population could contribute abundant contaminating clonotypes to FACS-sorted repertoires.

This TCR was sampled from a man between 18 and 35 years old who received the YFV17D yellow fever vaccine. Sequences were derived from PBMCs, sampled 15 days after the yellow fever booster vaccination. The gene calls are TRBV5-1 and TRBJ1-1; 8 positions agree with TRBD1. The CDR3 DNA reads TGCGCCAGCAGCGTACAGGGGGGGGCTGAAGCTTTCTTT. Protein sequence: CASSVQGGAEAFF.